Listed below are T cell receptor beta chains from one sample, sequenced in a study of T cells of healthy individuals. Each CDR3 protein gets one entry after TCRdb re-called the 5' RACE reads with MiXCR. The sample lists about 60,000 distinct CDR3 sequences; roughly 17% were seen once. The receptors shown here come from a human donor in good health. Each CDR3 is given with its conserved first and last residue. Fields, in order: V gene, J gene, clone size, D gene, CDR3 protein, CDR3 DNA. The D gene is left open where the match is weak. Where a row states a size, it is once, few, many or the class of an expanded clone; other rows omit it.

v_gene: TRBV28
j_gene: TRBJ2-7
abundance: medium-sized
d_gene: .
CDR3aa: CATIAGGPSYEQYF
CDR3nt: TGTGCCACCATAGCCGGGGGGCCCTCCTACGAGCAGTACTTC

v_gene: TRBV2
j_gene: TRBJ1-4
abundance: .
d_gene: .
CDR3aa: CASSEALGGSGFF
CDR3nt: TGTGCCAGCAGTGAAGCGCTTGGGGGTTCGGGCTTTTTT

v_gene: TRBV10-3
j_gene: TRBJ2-1
abundance: .
d_gene: .
CDR3aa: CASPGALNEQFF
CDR3nt: TGTGCCTCCCCGGGCGCGCTAAATGAGCAGTTCTTC

v_gene: TRBV4-1
j_gene: TRBJ2-1
abundance: many
d_gene: .
CDR3aa: CASSQFIGDEQFF
CDR3nt: TGCGCCAGCAGCCAATTCATTGGGGATGAGCAGTTCTTC

v_gene: TRBV11-2
j_gene: TRBJ2-2
abundance: few
d_gene: TRBD2
CDR3aa: CASSTRPLAVNTGELFF
CDR3nt: TGTGCCAGCAGCACCCGTCCACTAGCGGTGAACACCGGGGAGCTGTTTTTT

v_gene: TRBV7-3
j_gene: TRBJ2-3
abundance: few
d_gene: .
CDR3aa: CASSLSGPRSRRPDTQYF
CDR3nt: TGTGCCAGCAGCTTATCTGGGCCGCGATCCCGACGGCCCGATACGCAGTATTTT

v_gene: TRBV18
j_gene: TRBJ1-5
abundance: many
d_gene: .
CDR3aa: CASSPLGGSNQPQHF
CDR3nt: TGTGCCAGCTCGCCCTTAGGGGGGAGCAATCAGCCCCAGCATTTT

v_gene: TRBV18
j_gene: TRBJ2-7
abundance: many
d_gene: .
CDR3aa: CASSPIEGTGRGEQYF
CDR3nt: TGTGCCAGCTCACCCATTGAGGGCACAGGGAGGGGCGAGCAGTACTTC

v_gene: TRBV29-1
j_gene: TRBJ2-1
abundance: few
d_gene: TRBD2
CDR3aa: CSVEDKLGLVSGEQFF
CDR3nt: TGCAGCGTTGAAGATAAGTTGGGACTAGTCTCGGGTGAGCAGTTCTTC

v_gene: TRBV12-3/TRBV12-4
j_gene: TRBJ2-2
abundance: .
d_gene: .
CDR3aa: CASSLFREGTGELFF
CDR3nt: TGTGCCAGCAGTTTATTCAGGGAAGGGACCGGGGAGCTGTTTTTT

v_gene: TRBV29-1
j_gene: TRBJ1-5
abundance: many
d_gene: .
CDR3aa: CSVDEGANQPQHF
CDR3nt: TGCAGCGTTGATGAAGGGGCGAATCAGCCCCAGCATTTT

v_gene: TRBV19
j_gene: TRBJ2-1
abundance: .
d_gene: TRBD2
CDR3aa: CASSIGGDPYNEQFF
CDR3nt: TGTGCCAGTAGTATTGGGGGGGACCCCTACAATGAGCAGTTCTTC

v_gene: TRBV6-2/TRBV6-3
j_gene: TRBJ2-1
abundance: .
d_gene: TRBD2
CDR3aa: CASRPGLAGAGSYNEQFF
CDR3nt: TGTGCCAGCAGACCGGGACTAGCGGGGGCCGGATCCTACAATGAGCAGTTCTTC

v_gene: TRBV29-1
j_gene: TRBJ2-3
abundance: .
d_gene: .
CDR3aa: CSVEGGSDTQYF
CDR3nt: TGCAGCGTTGAAGGGGGGTCAGATACGCAGTATTTT

v_gene: TRBV3-1
j_gene: TRBJ2-7
abundance: few
d_gene: TRBD1
CDR3aa: CASSQVIMGQYYEQYF
CDR3nt: TGTGCCAGCAGCCAAGTTATTATGGGACAGTACTACGAGCAGTACTTC

v_gene: TRBV3-1
j_gene: TRBJ2-7
abundance: many
d_gene: .
CDR3aa: CASSSVPYYEQYF
CDR3nt: TGTGCCAGCAGCTCGGTTCCATACTACGAGCAGTACTTC

v_gene: TRBV6-5
j_gene: TRBJ1-5
abundance: .
d_gene: TRBD1
CDR3aa: CASRVTGGSNQPQHF
CDR3nt: TGTGCCAGCAGGGTGACAGGGGGCTCGAATCAGCCCCAGCATTTT

v_gene: TRBV20-1
j_gene: TRBJ2-7
abundance: many
d_gene: TRBD1
CDR3aa: CSATPGQDSYEQYF
CDR3nt: TGCAGTGCTACTCCAGGACAGGACTCCTACGAGCAGTACTTC

v_gene: TRBV7-9
j_gene: TRBJ1-1
abundance: many
d_gene: TRBD1
CDR3aa: CASSDDLGQGDTEAFF
CDR3nt: TGTGCCAGCAGCGACGACTTGGGACAGGGGGACACTGAAGCTTTCTTT

v_gene: TRBV4-2
j_gene: TRBJ2-7
abundance: many
d_gene: TRBD2
CDR3aa: CASSQGRAGAYEQYF
CDR3nt: TGTGCCAGCAGCCAAGGGCGAGCGGGAGCGTACGAGCAGTACTTC

v_gene: TRBV30
j_gene: TRBJ2-3
abundance: many
d_gene: TRBD2
CDR3aa: CAWSEGLAGADTQYF
CDR3nt: TGTGCCTGGAGTGAAGGGCTAGCGGGGGCAGATACGCAGTATTTT

v_gene: TRBV4-1
j_gene: TRBJ1-5
abundance: many
d_gene: .
CDR3aa: CASSLKLGGAFNQPQHF
CDR3nt: TGCGCCAGCAGCTTAAAATTGGGGGGCGCCTTCAATCAGCCCCAGCATTTT

v_gene: TRBV7-9
j_gene: TRBJ1-6
abundance: few
d_gene: .
CDR3aa: CASSFGQGNSPLHF
CDR3nt: TGTGCCAGCAGCTTCGGGCAGGGAAATTCACCCCTCCACTTT

v_gene: TRBV11-3
j_gene: TRBJ2-1
abundance: many
d_gene: TRBD1
CDR3aa: CASSLTGDEQFF
CDR3nt: TGTGCCAGCAGCCTGACAGGGGATGAGCAGTTCTTC

v_gene: TRBV7-2
j_gene: TRBJ1-5
abundance: many
d_gene: TRBD1
CDR3aa: CASSFWGQGDQPQHF
CDR3nt: TGTGCCAGCAGCTTCTGGGGACAGGGAGATCAGCCCCAGCATTTT

v_gene: TRBV10-1
j_gene: TRBJ2-1
abundance: many
d_gene: .
CDR3aa: CASGGGGSHEQFF
CDR3nt: TGCGCCAGCGGTGGCGGGGGCTCGCATGAGCAGTTCTTC

v_gene: TRBV4-2
j_gene: TRBJ1-1
abundance: .
d_gene: .
CDR3aa: CASSSPGAGTEAFF
CDR3nt: TGTGCCAGCAGCTCCCCGGGGGCAGGCACTGAAGCTTTCTTT

v_gene: TRBV7-2
j_gene: TRBJ2-3
abundance: .
d_gene: TRBD2
CDR3aa: CASSLVRTSGTTDTQYF
CDR3nt: TGTGCCAGCAGCTTAGTCCGGACTAGCGGGACCACAGATACGCAGTATTTT

v_gene: TRBV5-6
j_gene: TRBJ2-1
abundance: few
d_gene: TRBD2
CDR3aa: CASSLFRGGHNEQFF
CDR3nt: TGTGCCAGCAGCTTGTTTCGGGGGGGGCACAATGAGCAGTTCTTC

v_gene: TRBV29-1
j_gene: TRBJ1-4
abundance: many
d_gene: .
CDR3aa: CSVQFSEAGEKLFF
CDR3nt: TGCAGCGTCCAATTTTCGGAGGCGGGGGAAAAACTGTTTTTT

v_gene: TRBV5-1
j_gene: TRBJ2-3
abundance: few
d_gene: .
CDR3aa: CASSLVEGQGTQYF
CDR3nt: TGCGCCAGCAGCTTGGTCGAGGGCCAGGGTACGCAGTATTTT

v_gene: TRBV5-1
j_gene: TRBJ1-6
abundance: .
d_gene: TRBD1
CDR3aa: CAGTGTGSVSPLHF
CDR3nt: TGCGCCGGAACCGGGACAGGGTCGGTTTCACCCCTCCACTTT